These T cell receptor beta chains were read from a single sample in a study of blood T cell repertoires in COVID-19. TCRdb keeps only in-frame clones here, not all; method: immunoSEQ multiplex PCR. This sample carries fewer than 90,000 clones, about 88% of them seen once, and the ten largest clones take 1.1% to 1.5%. Sequenced input: peripheral blood. The receptors were sampled from a human donor in a cohort sampled during active COVID-19. The CDR3 runs from the conserved cysteine through the conserved F or W.

CASSLTVGPSYEQYF,TRBV7-2,TRBJ2-7
CASSRLAGGDEQFF,TRBV19,TRBJ2-1
CASSGGTGSSYEQYF,TRBV10-1,TRBJ2-7
CASSIVSSFSDTQYF,TRBV19,TRBJ2-3
CASSFAGTGLSEQYF,TRBV5-1,TRBJ2-3
CASTTGSTNEKLFF,TRBV5-4,TRBJ1-4
CASSYSGGLGNTIYF,TRBV6-5,TRBJ1-3
CASSLGGGFDQPQHF,TRBV28,TRBJ1-5
CASSEGRFTDTQYF,TRBV6-1,TRBJ2-3
CASSLIAGSDTGELFF,TRBV7-9,TRBJ2-2
CASSQTAGAQETQYF,TRBV3-1/TRBV3-2,TRBJ2-5
CASSFGRVGANVLTF,TRBV5-6,TRBJ2-6
CASSQDGRRDEQYF,TRBV14,TRBJ2-7
CASASGPSTDTQYF,TRBV7-9,TRBJ2-3
CASSLEGQEPQHF,TRBV7-9,TRBJ1-5
CASSEVNTGELFF,TRBV6-1,TRBJ2-2
CATRRRRLAGGKTYEQYF,TRBV28,TRBJ2-7
CASSQDYPAGNYNEQFF,TRBV3-1/TRBV3-2,TRBJ2-1
CASSILRDTEAFF,TRBV19,TRBJ1-1
CASSLRGSAYEQYF,TRBV7-2,TRBJ2-7
CASSLRRGDQPQHF,TRBV19,TRBJ1-5
CASSKGQPSEAFF,TRBV3-1/TRBV3-2,TRBJ1-1